A selection of T cell receptor beta chains follows, all from one sample in a study of cytomegalovirus exposure and HLA in healthy donors. Sequencing was performed with immunoSEQ multiplex PCR; in TCRdb, only in-frame clones are kept and a portion is missing. The repertoire holds some 59,000 clones, with 89% as singletons. Material: PBMCs. The receptors here all came from a woman younger than 30 in good health and CMV-seronegative. Both conserved end residues are part of each CDR3. The D gene is left open where the match is weak. Only some rows state a clone size, as once, few, many or a class for expanded clones.

v_gene	abundance	j_gene	d_gene	CDR3nt	CDR3aa
TRBV19	NA	TRBJ2-6	NA	TGTGCCAGTACGGGGAGTACCCCCGGACAGATAATCTCTGGGGCCAACGTCCTGACTTTC	CASTGSTPGQIISGANVLTF
TRBV30	once	TRBJ2-7	TRBD1	TGTGCCTGGAGTGGACAGGGCGGAATATCCTACGAGCAGTACTTC	CAWSGQGGISYEQYF
TRBV11-1	NA	TRBJ2-5	NA	TGTGCCAGCAGCTTCGGACAGCAACAAGAGACCCAGTACTTC	CASSFGQQQETQYF
TRBV10-3	NA	TRBJ1-2	TRBD1	TGTGCCATCAGTGACAGGGGGCCTTTTGGCTACACCTTC	CAISDRGPFGYTF
TRBV18	once	TRBJ2-7	NA	TGTGCCAGCTCACCAGACAGCAATTACGAGCAGTACTTC	CASSPDSNYEQYF
TRBV5-6	few	TRBJ1-2	NA	TGTGCCAGCAGCTTGGGACACTCGCGTTATGGCTACACCTTC	CASSLGHSRYGYTF
TRBV4-1	NA	TRBJ1-1	TRBD1	TGCGCCAGCAGCCATACGGCGGACAGGGGTGGAAACACTGAAGCTTTCTTT	CASSHTADRGGNTEAFF
TRBV4-1	NA	TRBJ2-7	TRBD1	TGCGCCAGCAGCCGCGTTTTAGGGGGCGCAGGGTACGAGCAGTACTTC	CASSRVLGGAGYEQYF
TRBV5-5	once	TRBJ1-1	NA	TGTGCCAGCAGGATGCTGTCAGGGCGTGGAGCTTTCTTT	CASRMLSGRGAFF
TRBV7-8	NA	TRBJ1-5	NA	TGTGCCAGCAGCTTAGAAGCCTACTCAGGGGACGGCAATCAGCCCCAGCATTTT	CASSLEAYSGDGNQPQHF
TRBV19	NA	TRBJ2-3	NA	TGTGCCAGTAGTATCGAGGGTCGGTCGAGCACAGATACGCAGTATTTT	CASSIEGRSSTDTQYF
TRBV6-4	NA	TRBJ1-1	NA	TGTGCCAGCAGTGCCAGGGAGAACACTGAAGCTTTCTTT	CASSARENTEAFF
TRBV4-1	few	TRBJ2-1	TRBD1	TGCGCCAGCAGCTCCCGGACAGGGGGGAATGAGCAGTTCTTC	CASSSRTGGNEQFF
TRBV25-1	NA	TRBJ2-5	TRBD1	TGTGCCAGCAGTGAAGACAGGGTCCAAGAGACCCAGTACTTC	CASSEDRVQETQYF
TRBV4-1	NA	TRBJ1-3	NA	TGCGCCAGCAGCCAAGTTCCAGGGAACTCTGGAAACACCATATATTTT	CASSQVPGNSGNTIYF
TRBV7-3	once	TRBJ1-1	TRBD1	TGTGCCAGCAGCTCTAGCCTGGACAGGGCGGGCACTGAAGCTTTCTTT	CASSSSLDRAGTEAFF
TRBV10-3	NA	TRBJ2-7	TRBD1	TGTGCCATCAGTGAGGAGACAGGGGTCTACGAGCAGTACTTC	CAISEETGVYEQYF
TRBV11-2	NA	TRBJ1-1	NA	TGTGCCAGCAGCTTAGGATTCGGGAACACTGAAGCTTTCTTT	CASSLGFGNTEAFF
TRBV2	once	TRBJ2-4	NA	TGTGCCAGCAATCTTAACGGGAGACTAGCCAAAAACATTCAGTACTTC	CASNLNGRLAKNIQYF
TRBV11-1	NA	TRBJ1-2	NA	TGTGCCGTCAGGGCTTCTAACTATGGCTACACCTTC	CAVRASNYGYTF
TRBV29-1	NA	TRBJ2-7	TRBD2	TGCAGCGTTGAACTAGCGGGCCTTAACTACGAGCAGTACTTC	CSVELAGLNYEQYF
TRBV27	once	TRBJ1-1	NA	TGTGCCAGCAGTTTCTCCGGCGGGAGGGTAGGGACTGAAGCTTTCTTT	CASSFSGGRVGTEAFF
TRBV27	few	TRBJ1-2	TRBD1	TGTGCCAGCAGTTTAGCCCGGGACAGCTCTAACTATGGCTACACCTTC	CASSLARDSSNYGYTF
TRBV7-9	few	TRBJ2-3	TRBD2	TGTGCCAGCAGCTTAGGCTCCCGGCGGGAGGGCGGAGTAGATACGCAGTATTTT	CASSLGSRREGGVDTQYF
TRBV6-5	NA	TRBJ2-7	NA	TGTGCCAGCAGCCGGGGGGGAAAGGGGGCCGAGCAGTACTTC	CASSRGGKGAEQYF
TRBV4-3	NA	TRBJ2-3	TRBD2	TGCGCCAGCAGCCAAGAGCTAGCGGGAGGTTATACGCAGTATTTT	CASSQELAGGYTQYF
TRBV19	NA	TRBJ1-2	NA	TGTGCCAGTTTGGGGGCAAGTGATAACTATGGCTACACCTTC	CASLGASDNYGYTF
TRBV18	NA	TRBJ2-1	NA	TGTGCCAGCTCAGCTAGGAACCCCAAGGACAATGAGCAGTTCTTC	CASSARNPKDNEQFF
TRBV7-2	NA	TRBJ2-4	TRBD2	TGTGCCAGCAGGCCACCGAGGACTAGCGGGGGAAGAAACATTCAGTACTTC	CASRPPRTSGGRNIQYF